These T cell receptor beta chains were read from a single sample in a study of cytomegalovirus exposure and HLA in healthy donors. Assay used: immunoSEQ multiplex PCR; TCRdb lists only in-frame clones, some missing. The sample consists of about 120,000 clones, about 86% of them appearing once. The specimen was PBMCs. Receptors were obtained from a woman aged 30 to 39 in good health and CMV-seronegative. Both conserved end residues are part of each CDR3. D genes are given only for firm matches. Part of the rows lack a size; the others show once, few, many or a class for expanded clones.

>15|TRBD2|TRBJ2-7|TRBV7-6|once
CASSMGLAGVDEQYF
TGTGCCAGCAGCATGGGACTAGCGGGGGTGGACGAGCAGTACTTC
>15|-|TRBJ1-1|TRBV27|-
CASYPKPRVNTEAFF
TGTGCCAGCTATCCTAAGCCCCGAGTGAACACTGAAGCTTTCTTT
>15|TRBD1|TRBJ2-5|TRBV6-1|-
CASSAYRGHQETQYF
TGTGCCAGCAGTGCCTACAGGGGGCACCAAGAGACCCAGTACTTC
>14|-|TRBJ2-7|TRBV6-6|few
CASSYSTQGNEQYF
TGTGCCAGCAGTTACTCGACCCAGGGGAACGAGCAGTACTTC
>15|-|TRBJ1-2|TRBV7-2|-
CASTLDGAVHYGYTF
TGTGCCAGCACTCTAGACGGAGCCGTACATTATGGCTACACCTTC
>11|-|TRBJ2-7|TRBV20-1|-
CSARGGYEQYF
TGCAGTGCTAGGGGGGGCTACGAGCAGTACTTC
>15|-|TRBJ2-3|TRBV5-1|-
CASSSQGYDTDTQYF
TGCGCCAGCAGCTCTCAGGGATACGACACAGATACGCAGTATTTT
>14|TRBD1|TRBJ2-5|TRBV19|once
CASSLGQGAETQYF
TGTGCCAGTAGCCTTGGACAGGGGGCAGAGACCCAGTACTTC
>18|TRBD2|TRBJ2-1|TRBV4-2|-
CASSQGGSGRGSYNEQFF
TGTGCCAGCAGCCAAGGGGGGAGCGGGAGGGGCTCCTACAATGAGCAGTTCTTC
>12|-|TRBJ2-1|TRBV5-1|-
CASSSPGNEQFF
TGCGCCAGCAGCTCTCCGGGCAATGAGCAGTTCTTC
>13|-|TRBJ1-2|TRBV6-1|-
CASSPTGDDGYTF
TGTGCCAGCAGTCCAACCGGGGATGATGGCTACACCTTC
>13|TRBD2|TRBJ2-5|TRBV27|-
CASSDRGVETQYF
TGTGCCAGCAGCGACCGGGGGGTGGAGACCCAGTACTTC
>12|TRBD2|TRBJ2-1|TRBV27|once
CASSRLANEQFF
TGTGCCAGCAGTCGACTAGCGAATGAGCAGTTCTTC
>17|TRBD1|TRBJ1-1|TRBV28|-
CASSERQGALMNTEAFF
TGTGCCAGCAGTGAGAGACAGGGGGCTCTCATGAACACTGAAGCTTTCTTT
>14|TRBD1|TRBJ1-5|TRBV6-5|-
CAGSYSTGEQPQHF
TGTGCCGGCAGTTACTCGACAGGGGAACAGCCCCAGCATTTT
>14|TRBD1|TRBJ1-2|TRBV5-1|-
CASSAGTGGSGYTF
TGCGCCAGCAGCGCAGGGACAGGGGGGTCTGGCTACACCTTC